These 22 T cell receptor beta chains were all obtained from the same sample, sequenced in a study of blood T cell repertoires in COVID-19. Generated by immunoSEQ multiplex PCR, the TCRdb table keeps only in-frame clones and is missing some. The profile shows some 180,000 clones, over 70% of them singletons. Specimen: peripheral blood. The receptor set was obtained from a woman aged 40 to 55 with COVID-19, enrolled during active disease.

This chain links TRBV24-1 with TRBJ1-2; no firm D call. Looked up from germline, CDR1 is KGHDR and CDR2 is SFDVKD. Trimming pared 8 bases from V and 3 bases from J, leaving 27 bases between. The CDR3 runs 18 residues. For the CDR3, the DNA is TGTGCCACCACTAAACGGGGAGAGGGTTTCGGCCTCTACTATGGCTACACCTTC. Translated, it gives CATTKRGEGFGLYYGYTF.

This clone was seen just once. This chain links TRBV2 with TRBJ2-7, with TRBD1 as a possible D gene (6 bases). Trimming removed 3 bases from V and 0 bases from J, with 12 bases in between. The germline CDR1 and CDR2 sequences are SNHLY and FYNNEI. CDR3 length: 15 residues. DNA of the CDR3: TGTGCCAGCAGTGACCTCAGGGGCCCCTCCTACGAGCAGTACTTC. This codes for CASSDLRGPSYEQYF. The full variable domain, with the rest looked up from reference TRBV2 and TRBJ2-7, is EPEVTQTPSHQVTQMGQEVILRCVPISNHLYFYWYRQILGQKVEFLVSFYNNEISEKSEIFDDQFSVERPDGSNFTLKIRSTKLEDSAMYFCASSDLRGPSYEQYFGPGTRLTVT.

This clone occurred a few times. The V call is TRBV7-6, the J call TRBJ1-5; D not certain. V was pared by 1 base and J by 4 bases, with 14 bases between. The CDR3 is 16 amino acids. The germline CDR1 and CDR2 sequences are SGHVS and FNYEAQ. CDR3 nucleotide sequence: TGTGCCAGCAGCTTAGGTTCCTTCTACGGGAATCAGCCCCAGCATTTT. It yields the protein CASSLGSFYGNQPQHF.

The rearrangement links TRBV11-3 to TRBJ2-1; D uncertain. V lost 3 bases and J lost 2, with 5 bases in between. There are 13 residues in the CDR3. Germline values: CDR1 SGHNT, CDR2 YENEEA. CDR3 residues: CASSFPPYNEQFF. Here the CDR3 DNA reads TGTGCCAGCAGCTTTCCTCCCTACAATGAGCAGTTCTTC.

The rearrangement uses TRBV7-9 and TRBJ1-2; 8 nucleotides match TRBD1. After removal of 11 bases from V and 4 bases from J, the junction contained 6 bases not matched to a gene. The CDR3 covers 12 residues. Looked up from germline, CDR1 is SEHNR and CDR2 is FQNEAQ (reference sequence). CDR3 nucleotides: TGTGCCGGATCCGGGACAGGCTATGGCTACACCTTC. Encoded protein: CAGSGTGYGYTF.

The CDR3 loop is CSVGQENNQPQHF. The CDR3, as DNA: TGCAGCGTTGGACAGGAAAACAATCAGCCCCAGCATTTT. The chain carries TRBV29-1 and TRBJ1-5; the D gene is possibly TRBD1 (6 bases). V lost 4 bases and J lost 3, with 10 bases in between. CDR3 size: 13 residues. Germline V lookup: CDR1 SQVTM, CDR2 ANQGSEA.

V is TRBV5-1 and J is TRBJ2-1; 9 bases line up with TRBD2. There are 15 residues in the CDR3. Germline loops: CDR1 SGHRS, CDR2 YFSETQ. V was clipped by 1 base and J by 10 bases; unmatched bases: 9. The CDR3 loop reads CASSLPREGLGEQFF. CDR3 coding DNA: TGCGCCAGCAGCTTGCCGCGGGAGGGCCTGGGGGAGCAGTTCTTC.

In DNA, the CDR3 is TGCAGCGTTCGACCGGGACAGGGTTTCTACGAGCAGTACTTC. It encodes CSVRPGQGFYEQYF. The chain carries TRBV29-1 and TRBJ2-7; 9 bases fit TRBD1. Per the germline V gene, CDR1 is SQVTM and CDR2 is ANQGSEA. J was trimmed by 3 bases and V by 5 bases; bases with no gene match: 8. The CDR3 has 14 amino acids.

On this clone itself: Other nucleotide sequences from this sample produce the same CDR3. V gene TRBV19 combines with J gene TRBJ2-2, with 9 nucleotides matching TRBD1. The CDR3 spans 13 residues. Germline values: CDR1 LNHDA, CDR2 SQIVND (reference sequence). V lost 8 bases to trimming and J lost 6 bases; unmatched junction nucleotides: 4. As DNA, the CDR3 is TGTGCCAGTTCCGGGACAGGGTCCGGGGAGCTGTTTTTT. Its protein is CASSGTGSGELFF.

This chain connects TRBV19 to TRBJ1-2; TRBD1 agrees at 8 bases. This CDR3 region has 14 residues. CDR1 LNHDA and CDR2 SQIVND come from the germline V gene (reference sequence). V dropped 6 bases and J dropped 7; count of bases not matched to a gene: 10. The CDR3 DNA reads TGTGCCAGTAGGCAGAACAGGGGGACCGGTGGCTACACCTTC. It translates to CASRQNRGTGGYTF.

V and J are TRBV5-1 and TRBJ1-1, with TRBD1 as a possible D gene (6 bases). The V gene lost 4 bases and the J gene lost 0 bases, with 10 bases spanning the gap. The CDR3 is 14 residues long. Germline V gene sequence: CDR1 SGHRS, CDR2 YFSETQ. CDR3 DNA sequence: TGCGCCAGCAGCCCGGACAGTATGAACACTGAAGCTTTCTTT. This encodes CASSPDSMNTEAFF.

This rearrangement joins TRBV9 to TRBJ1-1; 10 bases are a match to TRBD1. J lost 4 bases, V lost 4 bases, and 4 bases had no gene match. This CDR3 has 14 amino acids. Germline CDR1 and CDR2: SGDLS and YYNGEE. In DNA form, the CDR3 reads TGTGCCAGCAGCCCGGGACAGGGGACCACTGAAGCTTTCTTT. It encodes CASSPGQGTTEAFF.

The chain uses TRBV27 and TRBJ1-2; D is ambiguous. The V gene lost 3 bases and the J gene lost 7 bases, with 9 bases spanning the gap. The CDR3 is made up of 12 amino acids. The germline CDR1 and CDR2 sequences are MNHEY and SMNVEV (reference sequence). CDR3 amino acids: CASSLRGSGYTF. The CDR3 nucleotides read TGTGCCAGCAGTTTGAGAGGGAGTGGCTACACCTTC.

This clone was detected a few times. This CDR3 reads CASSLSTQVDGYTF. CDR3 DNA sequence: TGCGCCAGCAGCTTATCTACACAGGTCGATGGCTACACCTTC. The V and J genes are TRBV5-1 and TRBJ1-2; a possible D gene is TRBD1 (5 bases). The CDR3 has 14 amino acids. Germline V CDR1 and CDR2: SGHRS, YFSETQ. V was shortened by 2 bases and J by 6 bases, with 14 bases between the two germline ends.

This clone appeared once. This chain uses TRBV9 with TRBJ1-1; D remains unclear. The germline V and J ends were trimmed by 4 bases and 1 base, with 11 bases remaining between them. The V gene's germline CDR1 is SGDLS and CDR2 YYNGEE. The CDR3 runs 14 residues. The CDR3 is CASSPRGSNTEAFF. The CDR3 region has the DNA TGTGCCAGCAGCCCTCGGGGATCGAACACTGAAGCTTTCTTT.

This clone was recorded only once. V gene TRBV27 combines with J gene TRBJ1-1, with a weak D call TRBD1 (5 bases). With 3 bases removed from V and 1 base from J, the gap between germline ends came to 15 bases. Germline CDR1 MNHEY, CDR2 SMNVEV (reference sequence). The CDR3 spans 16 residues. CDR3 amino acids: CASSFLRTLKNTEAFF. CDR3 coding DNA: TGTGCCAGCAGTTTCCTCCGGACATTGAAGAACACTGAAGCTTTCTTT.

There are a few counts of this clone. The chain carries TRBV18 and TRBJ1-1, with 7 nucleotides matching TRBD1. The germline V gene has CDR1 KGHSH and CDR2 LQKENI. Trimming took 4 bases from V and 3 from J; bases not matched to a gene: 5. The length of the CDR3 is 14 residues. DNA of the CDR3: TGTGCCAGCTCACAGGGGGCAGGAGACACTGAAGCTTTCTTT. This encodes CASSQGAGDTEAFF.

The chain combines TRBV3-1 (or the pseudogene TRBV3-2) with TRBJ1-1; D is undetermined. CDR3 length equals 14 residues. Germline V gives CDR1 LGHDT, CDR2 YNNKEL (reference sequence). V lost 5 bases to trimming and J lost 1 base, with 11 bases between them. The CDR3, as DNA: TGTGCCAGCAGCTCCAGAGGGAGGAACACTGAAGCTTTCTTT. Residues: CASSSRGRNTEAFF.

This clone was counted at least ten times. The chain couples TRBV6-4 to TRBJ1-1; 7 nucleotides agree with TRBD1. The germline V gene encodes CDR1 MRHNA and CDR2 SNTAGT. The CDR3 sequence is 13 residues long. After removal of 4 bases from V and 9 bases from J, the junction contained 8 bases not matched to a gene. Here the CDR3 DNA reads TGTGCCAGCAGTGCCGGGACAGCCACCAAAGCTTTCTTT. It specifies CASSAGTATKAFF.

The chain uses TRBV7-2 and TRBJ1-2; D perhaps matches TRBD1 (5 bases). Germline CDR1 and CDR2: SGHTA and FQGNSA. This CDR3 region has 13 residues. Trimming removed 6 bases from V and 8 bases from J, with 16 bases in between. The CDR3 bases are TGTGCCAGCAGTGACAGTGCAGTCGGCGGCTACACCTTC. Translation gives CASSDSAVGGYTF.

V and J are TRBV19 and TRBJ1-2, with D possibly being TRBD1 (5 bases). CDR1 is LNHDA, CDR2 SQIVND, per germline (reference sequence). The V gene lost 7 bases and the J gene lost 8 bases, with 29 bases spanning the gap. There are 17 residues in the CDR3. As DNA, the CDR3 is TGTGCCAGTAATGACCTTGGAGACCTGGGGCCGAGGTTCGGCTACACCTTC. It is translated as CASNDLGDLGPRFGYTF.

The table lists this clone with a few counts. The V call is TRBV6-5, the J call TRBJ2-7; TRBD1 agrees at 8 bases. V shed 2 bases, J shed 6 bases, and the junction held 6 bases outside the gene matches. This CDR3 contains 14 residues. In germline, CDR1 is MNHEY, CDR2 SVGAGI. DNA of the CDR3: TGTGCCAGCAGTTACGTCCCAGGGGGCGTCGAGCAGTACTTC. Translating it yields CASSYVPGGVEQYF.